The rows below give T cell receptor beta chains drawn from one sample of a study of blood T cell repertoires in COVID-19. Profiled with immunoSEQ multiplex PCR; TCRdb holds only in-frame clones, not every one. The table shows fewer than 250,000 clones, with around four fifths occurring only once. Specimen: peripheral blood. Every receptor here comes from a man aged 60 to 69 with COVID-19, enrolled during active disease. The CDR3 runs from the conserved cysteine through the conserved F or W. The D gene is left open where the match is weak. Clone size is given for some rows only: seen once, a few or many times, or a class if the clone is expanded.

>-|-|TRBV27|TRBJ2-4
TGTGCCAGCAGTTTCCGGGACATTCAGTACTTC
CASSFRDIQYF
>-|TRBD1|TRBV19|TRBJ1-2
TGTGCCAGTAGTATGAAACAGGGGAACTATGGCTACACCTTC
CASSMKQGNYGYTF
>once|-|TRBV9|TRBJ2-2
TGTGCCAGCAGCGTAGCTTTGGCAGGGGCTGGCCCCGGGGAGCTGTTTTTT
CASSVALAGAGPGELFF
>-|TRBD1|TRBV6-6|TRBJ1-1
TGTGCCAGCAGTGGACAGGGCTTAAGGGCTTTCTTT
CASSGQGLRAFF
>-|TRBD2|TRBV7-2|TRBJ2-7
TGTGCCAGCAGCTTGCAGGCTAGCGGGAGGCGCGAGCAGTACTTC
CASSLQASGRREQYF
>-|-|TRBV9|TRBJ1-4
TGTGCCAGCAGCCCCATAAGGACTGGGAGTGAAAAACTGTTTTTT
CASSPIRTGSEKLFF
>-|-|TRBV3-1/TRBV3-2|TRBJ1-4
TGTGCCAGCAGCACCTCCTATTTAATGGAAAAACTGTTTTTT
CASSTSYLMEKLFF
>once|TRBD1|TRBV27|TRBJ1-2
TGTGCCAGCAGCCCCGACAGGGGCTTAGGGCTCTATGGCTACACCTTC
CASSPDRGLGLYGYTF
>-|-|TRBV19|TRBJ1-3
TGTGCCAGTACCCCCCCTTTTTGGGATATCGGCAGGGGAAGAAACACCATATATTTT
CASTPPFWDIGRGRNTIYF
>few|TRBD1|TRBV7-9|TRBJ1-2
TGTGCCAGCAGCCCACCGGGACAGGCTAACTATGGCTACACCTTC
CASSPPGQANYGYTF
>-|TRBD1|TRBV3-1/TRBV3-2|TRBJ1-6
TGTGCCAGCAGCTCCCGGACAGGGGTCAACTTCAGCTCCTATAATTCACCCCTCCACTTT
CASSSRTGVNFSSYNSPLHF
>-|-|TRBV5-4|TRBJ2-5
TGTGCCAGCAGCTCTCCCAGGGGAGCAGAGACCCAGTACTTC
CASSSPRGAETQYF
>once|-|TRBV5-1|TRBJ1-1
TGCGCCAGCAGCTCAGGGGTGGTGAACACTGAAGCTTTCTTT
CASSSGVVNTEAFF
>-|TRBD1|TRBV13|TRBJ1-1
TGTGCCAGCAGCTGGGGGACAGGGAGTACTGAAGCTTTCTTT
CASSWGTGSTEAFF
>-|-|TRBV7-9|TRBJ1-3
TGTGCCAGCAGCTTACTGTCTGGAAACACCATATATTTT
CASSLLSGNTIYF
>few|TRBD2|TRBV11-2|TRBJ2-7
TGTGCCAGCAGCCGGACTAGCGGCTCCTACGAGCAGTACTTC
CASSRTSGSYEQYF
>-|TRBD1|TRBV19|TRBJ1-6
TGTGCCAGTAGCAGACAGGGAAAGACCAATTCACCCCTCCACTTT
CASSRQGKTNSPLHF
>-|-|TRBV2|TRBJ1-3
TGTGCCAGCAGTGAAAGGACGGGGAGTTCTGGAAACACCATATATTTT
CASSERTGSSGNTIYF
>-|TRBD1|TRBV6-5|TRBJ1-2
TGTGCCAGCAGAGTCCGACCCGGGACAGGGGATGGCTACACCTTC
CASRVRPGTGDGYTF
>few|-|TRBV9|TRBJ1-2
TGTGCCAGCAGCGTGGATTCAGGGAACTATGGCTACACCTTC
CASSVDSGNYGYTF
>-|-|TRBV3-1/TRBV3-2|TRBJ1-1
TGTGCCAGCAGAGCGGGGGCGGGTTACACTGAAGCTTTCTTT
CASRAGAGYTEAFF
>-|-|TRBV6-6|TRBJ1-1
TGTGCCAGCAGCCCCCGCAGGACAGCCGGCACTGAAGCTTTCTTT
CASSPRRTAGTEAFF
>few|-|TRBV2|TRBJ1-5
TGTGCCAGCAGTCGCAGGGGAGTCCTCGGACAGCCCCAGCATTTT
CASSRRGVLGQPQHF
>-|TRBD1|TRBV10-3|TRBJ1-6
TGTGCCTCTCGGGACAGAAGCTCCTATAATTCACCCCTCCACTTT
CASRDRSSYNSPLHF
>-|TRBD1|TRBV6-6|TRBJ2-1
TGTGCCAGCAGCTCACCCGGGACAGGGCATAACAATGAGCAGTTCTTC
CASSSPGTGHNNEQFF
>-|TRBD1|TRBV30|TRBJ1-2
TGTGCCTGGAGTGTAAAGGGGGCGCATGGCTACACCTTC
CAWSVKGAHGYTF
>-|-|TRBV18|TRBJ2-7
TGTGCCAGCTCTTCCGGTACAGGCGGGAAGTACTTC
CASSSGTGGKYF
>-|-|TRBV10-2|TRBJ2-7
TGCGCCAGCAATACAGGGTCAGACTACGAGCAGTACTTC
CASNTGSDYEQYF
>-|TRBD1|TRBV5-1|TRBJ1-1
TGCGCCAGCAGGCTACAGACGACAGGGGCGAACACTGAAGCTTTCTTT
CASRLQTTGANTEAFF
>-|-|TRBV6-1|TRBJ2-3
TGTGCCAGCAGTGATCAGGGGTGGGATACGCAGTATTTT
CASSDQGWDTQYF
>-|TRBD1|TRBV20-1|TRBJ1-5
TGCAGTGCTAGTTCCAGGGGGCGAACTCAGCCCCAGCATTTT
CSASSRGRTQPQHF
>-|-|TRBV6-5|TRBJ2-5
TGTGCCAGCAGTCCTCCGGACAGCCCTCGGGAGACCCAGTACTTC
CASSPPDSPRETQYF
>-|TRBD1|TRBV5-1|TRBJ2-7
TGCGCCAGCAGCTTGGAGGGGCAGGGGGCGTTTGGCGAGCAGTACTTC
CASSLEGQGAFGEQYF
>few|TRBD2|TRBV3-1/TRBV3-2|TRBJ2-7
TGTGCCAGCAGCCAAGATTTCGAGCGGGACTACGAGCAGTACTTC
CASSQDFERDYEQYF
>-|-|TRBV11-2|TRBJ1-2
TGTGCCAGCAGCTTAAGACAGTCCTATGGCTACACCTTC
CASSLRQSYGYTF
>-|TRBD1|TRBV6-5|TRBJ2-7
TGTGCCAGCAGTCCCCTATATGGACAGGTCGAGCAGTACTTC
CASSPLYGQVEQYF
>few|-|TRBV5-4|TRBJ1-6
TGTGCCAGCAGCTCGTCCCTACAGGGCACAAATTCACCCCTCCACTTT
CASSSSLQGTNSPLHF
>-|-|TRBV30|TRBJ1-2
TGTGCCTGGAGTGTTAGTATTCGGGGAGGTGGCTACACCTTC
CAWSVSIRGGGYTF
>-|-|TRBV2|TRBJ1-4
TGTGCCAGTGCGGGAGGGACTAATGAAAAACTGTTTTTT
CASAGGTNEKLFF
>-|-|TRBV6-2/TRBV6-3|TRBJ1-1
TGTGCCAGCAGTTTACATCCTCAGGGGTCCACTGAAGCTTTCTTT
CASSLHPQGSTEAFF
>-|-|TRBV29-1|TRBJ1-5
TGCAGCGTTGAAGAGGGGGCAGGTCAGCCCCAGCATTTT
CSVEEGAGQPQHF
>-|TRBD1|TRBV7-2|TRBJ1-2
TGTGCCAGCAGCCCTCGGGACAGTATGACCTATGGCTACACCTTC
CASSPRDSMTYGYTF
>-|-|TRBV4-1|TRBJ2-7
TGCGCCAGCAGCCTAAACAGGGCCGGAACGACCTCCTACGAGCAGTACTTC
CASSLNRAGTTSYEQYF
>-|-|TRBV28|TRBJ1-1
TGTGCCAGCCAGGGACATTCGAACACTGAAGCTTTCTTT
CASQGHSNTEAFF
>few|-|TRBV18|TRBJ2-4
TGTGCCAGCTCACCAATCTCGGGTGTAAGTGCGGCCAAAAACATTCAGTACTTC
CASSPISGVSAAKNIQYF
>-|-|TRBV7-2|TRBJ1-5
TGTGCCAGCAGCCCCGCGGGGGTCCAGCCCCAGCATTTT
CASSPAGVQPQHF
>-|-|TRBV19|TRBJ1-6
TGTGCCAGTAGTTTCAGGTCCTACCCAGACTCACCCCTCCACTTT
CASSFRSYPDSPLHF
>-|TRBD1|TRBV4-1|TRBJ2-5
TGCGCCAGCAGCCCCAGAGGACAGGGCCAAGAGACCCAGTACTTC
CASSPRGQGQETQYF
>once|TRBD1|TRBV6-2/TRBV6-3|TRBJ1-5
TGTGCCAGCAGTTACGAGTCTGGGACAGATAGCAATCAGCCCCAGCATTTT
CASSYESGTDSNQPQHF
>-|TRBD2|TRBV4-1|TRBJ2-3
TGCGCCAGCAGCCAAGAGTGGGGACTAGCGGGTCTTTCAGATACGCAGTATTTT
CASSQEWGLAGLSDTQYF
>few|-|TRBV7-9|TRBJ2-5
TGTGCCAGCAGCTTCGACAGGTGGGAGACCCAGTACTTC
CASSFDRWETQYF
>-|-|TRBV4-1|TRBJ2-1
TGCGCCAGCAGCCAGTTAACTAGTTCGAGTGAGCAGTTCTTC
CASSQLTSSSEQFF
>few|TRBD1|TRBV2|TRBJ2-7
TGTGCCAGCGCCAAGGACAGGTCCTCCTACGAGCAGTACTTC
CASAKDRSSYEQYF
>-|-|TRBV19|TRBJ2-2
TGTGCCAGTACGAGTTTGCGGGGTAGTTACACCGGGGAGCTGTTCTTT
CASTSLRGSYTGELFF